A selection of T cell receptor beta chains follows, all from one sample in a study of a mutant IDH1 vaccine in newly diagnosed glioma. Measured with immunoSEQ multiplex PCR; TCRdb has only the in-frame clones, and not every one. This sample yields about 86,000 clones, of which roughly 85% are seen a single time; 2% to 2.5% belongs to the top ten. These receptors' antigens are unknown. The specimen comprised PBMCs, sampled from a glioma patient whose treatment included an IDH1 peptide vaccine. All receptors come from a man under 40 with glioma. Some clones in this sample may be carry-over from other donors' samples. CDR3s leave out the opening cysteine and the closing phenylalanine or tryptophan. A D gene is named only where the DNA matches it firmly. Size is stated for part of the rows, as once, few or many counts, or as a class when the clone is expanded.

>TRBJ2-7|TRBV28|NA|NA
ASSLLIGRARSYEQY
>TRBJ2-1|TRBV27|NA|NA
ASSVRDEQF
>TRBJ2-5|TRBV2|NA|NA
ASSPDYTQETQY
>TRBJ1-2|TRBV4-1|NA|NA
ASSRRLSRNYGYT
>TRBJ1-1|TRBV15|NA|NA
ATRPGVVGTEAF
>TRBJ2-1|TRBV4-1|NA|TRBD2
ASSQGNLRLAGGHEQF
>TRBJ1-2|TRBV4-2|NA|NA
ASSQDGRNYGYT
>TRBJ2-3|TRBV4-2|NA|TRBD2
ASSLGLAGALDTDTQY
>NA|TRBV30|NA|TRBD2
AWSGTSGRATYYEQY
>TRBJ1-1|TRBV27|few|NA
ASRLTENTEAF
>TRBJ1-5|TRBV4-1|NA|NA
ASSQRQTNQPQH
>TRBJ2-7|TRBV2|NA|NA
ASRDRGEYYEQY
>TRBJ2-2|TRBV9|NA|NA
ASSVVNGELF
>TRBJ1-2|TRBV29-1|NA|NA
SVESGAAGYT
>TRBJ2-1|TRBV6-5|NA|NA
ASSYSLLGSYNEQF
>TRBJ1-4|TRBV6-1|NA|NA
ASSFQGEKLF
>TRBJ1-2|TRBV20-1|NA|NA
SANKDYGYT
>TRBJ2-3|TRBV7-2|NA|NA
ASRRIRTDTQY
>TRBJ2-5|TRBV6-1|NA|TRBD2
ASRTAGGQETQY
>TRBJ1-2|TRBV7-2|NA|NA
ASSVDSQYGYT
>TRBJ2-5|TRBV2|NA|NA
ASREGRGQETQY
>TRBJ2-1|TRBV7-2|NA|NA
ASSRPDFLRF
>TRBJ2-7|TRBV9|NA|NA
ASSPEANPYEQY
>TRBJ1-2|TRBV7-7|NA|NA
ASTHRQSNYGYT
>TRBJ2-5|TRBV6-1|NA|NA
ASSETPRWETQY
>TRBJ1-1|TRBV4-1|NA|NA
ASSQGMVAF
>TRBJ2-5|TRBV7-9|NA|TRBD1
ASSLVGQAGETQY
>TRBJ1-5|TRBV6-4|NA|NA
ASSTVDGGGNQPQH
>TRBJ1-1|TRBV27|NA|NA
ASSSIGLFHTEAF
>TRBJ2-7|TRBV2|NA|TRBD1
ASSERGQGLEQY
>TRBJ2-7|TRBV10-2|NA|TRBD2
ASSESLLAGTHEQY
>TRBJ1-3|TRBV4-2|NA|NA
ASSTPERVFSGNTIY
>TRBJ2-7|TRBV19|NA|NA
ASRTGAGYEQY
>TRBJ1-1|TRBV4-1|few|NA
ASSHSTGAF
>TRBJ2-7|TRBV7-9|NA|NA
ASSLITRGSGAEQY
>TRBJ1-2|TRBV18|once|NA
ASSSGLSGYT
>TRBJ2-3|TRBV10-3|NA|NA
AISESTLGRDADTQY
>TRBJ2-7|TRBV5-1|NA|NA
ASSLGPASYEQY
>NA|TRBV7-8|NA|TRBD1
ASSLRAGQGSYEQY
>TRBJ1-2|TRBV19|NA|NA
ASSQDSSNYGYT
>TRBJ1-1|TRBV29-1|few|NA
SVEDRELGHLAAF
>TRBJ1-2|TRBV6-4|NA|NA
ASKDYGYT
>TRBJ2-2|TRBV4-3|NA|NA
ASSPHTGIANTGELF
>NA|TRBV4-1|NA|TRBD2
ASSHVRESSYEQY
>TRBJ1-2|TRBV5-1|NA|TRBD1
ASSSGTGVIYGYT
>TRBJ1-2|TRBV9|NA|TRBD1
ASSTGQGVGYT
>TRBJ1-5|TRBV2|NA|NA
ASSGQAYQPQH